This entry is about one TCR beta chain. Antigen unknown. The source of the sample is a study of beta chain features in type 1 diabetes. From germline, CDR1 is MNHEY and CDR2 SVGAGI. The CDR3 contains 13 residues. The V and J ends lost 9 bases and 2 bases respectively, with 8 bases between them. The whole isolated RNA underwent reverse transcription, so sequencing captured expressed TCRB transcripts. Clones were sequenced by immunoSEQ multiplex PCR, and TCRdb holds only the in-frame ones, with some missing. The sample includes about 280,000 clones, approximately 16% of them seen just once. Study-wide results and limits: Among patients with Type 1 diabetes, TCRB CDR3s were moderately but significantly shorter in every one of the four CD4+ subsets. Patients' naive, central memory and regulatory TCRB repertoires appeared more alike than those of healthy donors.

The genes are TRBV6-5 and TRBJ2-6, with D maybe TRBD1 (5 bases). Material: naive CD4+ T cells from blood. The origin of this receptor is a man aged 18 to 29 with type 1 diabetes. The CDR3 loop reads CASTGPGANVLTF. As DNA, the CDR3 is TGTGCCAGTACAGGACCTGGGGCCAACGTCCTGACTTTC.